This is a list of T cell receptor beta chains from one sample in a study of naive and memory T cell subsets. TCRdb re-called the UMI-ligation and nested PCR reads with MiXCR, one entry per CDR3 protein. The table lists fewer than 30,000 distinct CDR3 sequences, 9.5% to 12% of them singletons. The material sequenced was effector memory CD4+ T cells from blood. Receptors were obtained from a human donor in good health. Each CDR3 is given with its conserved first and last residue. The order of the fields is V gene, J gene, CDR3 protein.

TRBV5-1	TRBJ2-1	CASSRDTNNEQFF
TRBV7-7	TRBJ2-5	CASSSGTSGSRETQYF
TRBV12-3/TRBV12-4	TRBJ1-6	CASTWVGGVPGSPLHF
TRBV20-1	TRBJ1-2	CSASQGQNYGYTF
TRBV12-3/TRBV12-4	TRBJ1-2	CASSLRDRVPLEGYTF
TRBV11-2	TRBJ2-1	CASSSTSTHKFF
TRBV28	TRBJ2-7	CASRPQGAHEQYF
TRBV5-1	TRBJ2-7	CASSPAWGGPQAFDEQYF
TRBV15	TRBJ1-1	CATSTPGSNTEAFF
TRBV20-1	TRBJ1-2	CSGRTSPGQGNGYTF
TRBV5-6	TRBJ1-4	CASSLNTAQANEKLFF
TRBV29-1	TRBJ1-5	CSAGTKNQPQHF
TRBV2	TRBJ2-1	CASRNLYEQFF
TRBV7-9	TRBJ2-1	CASSSAGTSGVINEQFF
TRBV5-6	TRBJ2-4	CASSPGAAKNIQYF
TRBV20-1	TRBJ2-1	CSAREAGVEGYNEQFF
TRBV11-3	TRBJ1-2	CASSPGQALNGYTF
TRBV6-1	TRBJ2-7	CASSEAGGGAGYEQYF
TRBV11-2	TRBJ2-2	CASSFNGFRKPGELFF
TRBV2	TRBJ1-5	CASGGHLNNQPQHF
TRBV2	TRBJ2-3	CASSEVVFTDTQYF
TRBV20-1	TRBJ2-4	CSAPRDGGMIQYF
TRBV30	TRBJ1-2	CAWSDRGAYGYTF
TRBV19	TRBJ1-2	CASSITEGLYGYTF
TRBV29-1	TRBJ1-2	CSVVSWEGYGYTF
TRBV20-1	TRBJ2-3	CSARDGRRALDTQYF